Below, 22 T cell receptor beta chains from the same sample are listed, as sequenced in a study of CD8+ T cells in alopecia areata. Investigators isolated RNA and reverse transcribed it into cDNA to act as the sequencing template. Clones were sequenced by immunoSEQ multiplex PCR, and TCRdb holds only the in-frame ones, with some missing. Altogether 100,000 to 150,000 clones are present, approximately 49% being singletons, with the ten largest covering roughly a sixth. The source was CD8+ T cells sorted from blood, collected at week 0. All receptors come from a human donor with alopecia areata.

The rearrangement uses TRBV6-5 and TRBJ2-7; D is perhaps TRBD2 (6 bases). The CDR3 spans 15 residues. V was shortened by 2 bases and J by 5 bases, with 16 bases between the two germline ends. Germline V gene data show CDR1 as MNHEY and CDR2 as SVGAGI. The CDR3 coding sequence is TGTGCCAGCAGTTACCCCGGGGAAGGGGAGGACGAGCAGTACTTC. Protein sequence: CASSYPGEGEDEQYF.

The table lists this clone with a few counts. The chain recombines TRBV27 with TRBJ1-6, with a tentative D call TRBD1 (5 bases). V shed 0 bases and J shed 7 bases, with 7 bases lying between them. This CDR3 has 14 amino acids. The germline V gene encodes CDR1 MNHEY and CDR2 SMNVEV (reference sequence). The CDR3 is CASSLSRGNSPLHF. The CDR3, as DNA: TGTGCCAGCAGTTTATCGAGGGGAAATTCACCCCTCCACTTT.

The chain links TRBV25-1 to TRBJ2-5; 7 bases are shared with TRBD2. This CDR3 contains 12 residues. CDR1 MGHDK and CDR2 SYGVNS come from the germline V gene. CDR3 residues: CMAGEPQETQYF. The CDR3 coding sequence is TGTATGGCGGGGGAGCCTCAAGAGACCCAGTACTTC.

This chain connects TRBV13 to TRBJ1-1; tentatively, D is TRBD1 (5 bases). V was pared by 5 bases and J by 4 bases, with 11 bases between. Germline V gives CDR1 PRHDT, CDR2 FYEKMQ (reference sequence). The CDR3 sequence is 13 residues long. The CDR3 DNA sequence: TGTGCCAGCAGCCTGCGCGGGGCCACTGAAGCTTTCTTT. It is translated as CASSLRGATEAFF.

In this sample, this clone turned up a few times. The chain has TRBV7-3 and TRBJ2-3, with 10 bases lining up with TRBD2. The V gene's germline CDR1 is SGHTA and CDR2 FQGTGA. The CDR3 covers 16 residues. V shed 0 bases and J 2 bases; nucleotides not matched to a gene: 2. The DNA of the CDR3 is TGTGCCAGCAGCTTAACTAGCGGGGGGCTCACAGATACGCAGTATTTT. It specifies CASSLTSGGLTDTQYF.

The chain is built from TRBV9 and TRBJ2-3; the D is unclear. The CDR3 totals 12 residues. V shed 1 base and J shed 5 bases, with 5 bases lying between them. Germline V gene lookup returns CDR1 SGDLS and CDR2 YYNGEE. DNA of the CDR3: TGTGCCAGCAGCGTACCTCGAGATACGCAGTATTTT. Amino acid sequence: CASSVPRDTQYF.

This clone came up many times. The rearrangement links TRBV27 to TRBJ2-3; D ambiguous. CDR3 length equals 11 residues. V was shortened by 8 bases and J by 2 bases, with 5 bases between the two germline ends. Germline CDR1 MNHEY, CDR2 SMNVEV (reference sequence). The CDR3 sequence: CASRTTDTQYF. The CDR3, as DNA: TGTGCCAGCCGGACCACAGATACGCAGTATTTT.

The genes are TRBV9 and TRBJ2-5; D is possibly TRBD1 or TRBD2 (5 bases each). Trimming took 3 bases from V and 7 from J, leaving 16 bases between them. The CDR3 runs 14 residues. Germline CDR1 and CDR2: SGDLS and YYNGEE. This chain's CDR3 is CASSAHRTLGTQYF. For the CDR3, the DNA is TGTGCCAGCAGCGCCCACAGGACTCTGGGGACCCAGTACTTC.

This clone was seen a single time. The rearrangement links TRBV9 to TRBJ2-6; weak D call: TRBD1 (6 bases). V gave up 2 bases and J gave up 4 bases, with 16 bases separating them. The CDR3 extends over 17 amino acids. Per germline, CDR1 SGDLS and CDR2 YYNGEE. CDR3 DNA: TGTGCCAGCAGCGTCAACCAACAGGGCGGCGGGGCCAACGTCCTGACTTTC. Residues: CASSVNQQGGGANVLTF.

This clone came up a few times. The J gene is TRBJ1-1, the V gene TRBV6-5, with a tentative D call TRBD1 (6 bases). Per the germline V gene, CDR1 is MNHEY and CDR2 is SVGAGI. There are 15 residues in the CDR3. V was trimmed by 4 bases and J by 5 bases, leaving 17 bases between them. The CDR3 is CASSSLNRVMTEAFF. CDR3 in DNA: TGTGCCAGCAGTTCCCTGAACAGGGTGATGACTGAAGCTTTCTTT.

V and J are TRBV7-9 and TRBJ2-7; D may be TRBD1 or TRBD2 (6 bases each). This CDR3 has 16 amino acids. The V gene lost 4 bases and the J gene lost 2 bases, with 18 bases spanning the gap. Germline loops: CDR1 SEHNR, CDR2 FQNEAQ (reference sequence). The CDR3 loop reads CASSYPQGLQAYEQYF. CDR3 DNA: TGTGCCAGCAGCTACCCACAGGGACTTCAGGCCTACGAGCAGTACTTC.

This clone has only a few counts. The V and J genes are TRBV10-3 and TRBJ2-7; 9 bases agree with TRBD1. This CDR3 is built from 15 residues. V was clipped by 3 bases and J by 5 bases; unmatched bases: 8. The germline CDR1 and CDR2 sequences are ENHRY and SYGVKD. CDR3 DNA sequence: TGTGCCATCAGTGATGGACAGGGGCCCCCTGACGAGCAGTACTTC. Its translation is CAISDGQGPPDEQYF.

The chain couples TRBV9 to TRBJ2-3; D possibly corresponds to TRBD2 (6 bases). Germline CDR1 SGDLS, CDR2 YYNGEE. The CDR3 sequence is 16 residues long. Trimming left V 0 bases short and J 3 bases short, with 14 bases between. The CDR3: CASSVEDGGRTDTQYF. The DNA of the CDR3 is TGTGCCAGCAGCGTAGAAGACGGGGGAAGAACAGATACGCAGTATTTT.

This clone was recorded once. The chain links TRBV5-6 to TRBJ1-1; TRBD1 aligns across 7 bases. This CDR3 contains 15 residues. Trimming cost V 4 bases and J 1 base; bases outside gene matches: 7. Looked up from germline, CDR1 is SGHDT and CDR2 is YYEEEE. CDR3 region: CASSGSGTENTEAFF. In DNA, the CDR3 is TGTGCCAGCAGCGGATCCGGGACAGAGAACACTGAAGCTTTCTTT.

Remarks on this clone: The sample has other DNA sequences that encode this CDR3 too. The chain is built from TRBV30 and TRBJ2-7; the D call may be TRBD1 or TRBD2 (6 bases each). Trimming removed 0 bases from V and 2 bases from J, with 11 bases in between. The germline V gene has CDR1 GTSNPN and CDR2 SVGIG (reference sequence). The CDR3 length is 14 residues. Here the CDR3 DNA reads TGTGCCTGGAGTGTGGTCGGGGGCACCTACGAGCAGTACTTC. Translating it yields CAWSVVGGTYEQYF.

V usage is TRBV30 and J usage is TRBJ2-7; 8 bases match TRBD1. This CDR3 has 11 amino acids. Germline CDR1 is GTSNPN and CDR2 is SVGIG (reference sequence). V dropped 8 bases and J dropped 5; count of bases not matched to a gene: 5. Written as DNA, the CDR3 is TGTGCCCATGGACAGGGTCACGAGCAGTACTTC. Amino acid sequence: CAHGQGHEQYF.

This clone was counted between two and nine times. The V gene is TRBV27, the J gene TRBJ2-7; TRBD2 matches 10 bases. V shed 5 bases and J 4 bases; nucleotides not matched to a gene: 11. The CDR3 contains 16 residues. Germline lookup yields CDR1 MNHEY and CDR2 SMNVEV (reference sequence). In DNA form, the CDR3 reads TGTGCCAGCAGTCCAGCGGGGGGGGAAATCGGGTACGAGCAGTACTTC. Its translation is CASSPAGGEIGYEQYF.

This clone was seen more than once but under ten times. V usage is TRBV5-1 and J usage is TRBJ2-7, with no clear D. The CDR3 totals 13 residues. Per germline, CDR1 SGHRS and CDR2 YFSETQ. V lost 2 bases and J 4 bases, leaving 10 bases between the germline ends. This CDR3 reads CASSFSVGYEQYF. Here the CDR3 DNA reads TGCGCCAGCAGCTTCTCGGTCGGGTACGAGCAGTACTTC.

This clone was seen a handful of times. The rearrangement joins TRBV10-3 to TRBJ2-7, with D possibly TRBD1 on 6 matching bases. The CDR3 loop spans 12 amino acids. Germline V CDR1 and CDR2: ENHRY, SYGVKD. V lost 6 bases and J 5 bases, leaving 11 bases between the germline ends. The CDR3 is CAISDRINEQYF. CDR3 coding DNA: TGTGCCATCAGCGACAGGATCAACGAGCAGTACTTC.

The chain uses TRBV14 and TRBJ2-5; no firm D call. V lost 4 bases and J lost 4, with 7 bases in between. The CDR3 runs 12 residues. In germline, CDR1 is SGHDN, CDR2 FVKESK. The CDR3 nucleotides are TGTGCCAGCAGCCCATCCGGAGAGACCCAGTACTTC. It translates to CASSPSGETQYF.

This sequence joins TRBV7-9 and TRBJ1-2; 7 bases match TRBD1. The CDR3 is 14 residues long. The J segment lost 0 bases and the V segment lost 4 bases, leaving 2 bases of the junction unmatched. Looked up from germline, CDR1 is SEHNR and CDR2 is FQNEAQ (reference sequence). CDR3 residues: CASSWDSTNYGYTF. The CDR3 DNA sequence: TGTGCCAGCAGCTGGGACAGCACTAACTATGGCTACACCTTC.

The CDR3 is CASSLSVGIEQYF. CDR3 nucleotide sequence: TGTGCCAGCAGCTTATCGGTGGGGATCGAGCAGTACTTC. The chain combines TRBV13 with TRBJ2-7; D uncertain. Per germline, CDR1 PRHDT and CDR2 FYEKMQ (reference sequence). Between the trimmed V and J ends, which lost 2 bases and 6 bases, there was a span of 11 bases. The CDR3 is 13 residues long.